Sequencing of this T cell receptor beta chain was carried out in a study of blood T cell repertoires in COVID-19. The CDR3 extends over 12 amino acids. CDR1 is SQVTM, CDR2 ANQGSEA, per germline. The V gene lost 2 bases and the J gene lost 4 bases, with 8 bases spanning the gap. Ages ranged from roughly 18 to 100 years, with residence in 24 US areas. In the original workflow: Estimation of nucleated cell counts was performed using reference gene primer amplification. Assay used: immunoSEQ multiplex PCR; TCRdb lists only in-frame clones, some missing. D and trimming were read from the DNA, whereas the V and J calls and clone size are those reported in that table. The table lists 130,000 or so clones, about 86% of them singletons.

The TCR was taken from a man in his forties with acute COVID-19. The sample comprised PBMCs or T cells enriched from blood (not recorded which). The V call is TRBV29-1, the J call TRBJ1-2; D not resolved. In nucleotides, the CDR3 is TGCAGCGTTGAAATCGTCGGCTATGGCTACACCTTC. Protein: CSVEIVGYGYTF.